This passage covers 7 T cell receptor beta chains from one sample sequenced in a study of identical twins' blood T cells. From the 5' RACE reads, TCRdb called clonotypes with MiXCR, one entry per CDR3 protein. The sample lists around 380,000 distinct CDR3 sequences; 25% to 35% were seen once. The sample taken for sequencing was PBMCs. Source of these receptors: a woman aged 18-55 years in good health.

The genes are TRBV15 and TRBJ2-2; 8 bases are a match to TRBD2. Germline V lookup: CDR1 LNHNV, CDR2 YYDKDF (reference sequence). V lost 3 bases and J lost 1; bases outside the gene matches: 4. This CDR3 is 16 amino acids long. The CDR3 DNA follows: TGTGCCACCAGCAGGATTAGCGGGGTGAACACCGGGGAGCTGTTTTTT. Translated: CATSRISGVNTGELFF.

The V call is TRBV24-1, the J call TRBJ2-1; 12 bases fit TRBD1. Germline V lookup: CDR1 KGHDR, CDR2 SFDVKD. CDR3 size: 15 residues. Losses at the gene ends were 4 bases for V and 6 bases for J; bases not matched to a gene: 3. CDR3 amino acids: CATSEGQGARNEQFF. CDR3 coding DNA: TGTGCCACCAGTGAGGGACAGGGGGCCCGCAATGAGCAGTTCTTC.

The chain is built from TRBV7-8 and TRBJ1-2; 7 bases match TRBD1. The V segment lost 4 bases and the J segment 8 bases; nucleotides outside the gene matches: 10. CDR3 length equals 14 residues. Germline CDR1 SGHVS, CDR2 FQNEAQ. CDR3 region: CASSSTGLRMGYTF. For the CDR3, the DNA is TGTGCCAGCAGCTCGACAGGGTTAAGGATGGGCTACACCTTC.

The V and J genes are TRBV6-2 or TRBV6-3 and TRBJ2-3, with a tentative D call TRBD2 (5 bases). CDR3 length equals 15 residues. Germline V gene data show CDR1 as MNHEY and CDR2 as SVGEGT. Trimming left V 7 bases short and J 5 bases short, with 19 bases between. CDR3 protein: CASNTPVLAGDTQYF. The CDR3 DNA sequence: TGTGCCAGCAACACACCGGTGCTAGCCGGAGATACGCAGTATTTT.

V is TRBV4-3 and J is TRBJ1-1, with unresolved D. V lost 0 bases, J lost 3 bases, and 5 bases lay in between. Germline V lookup: CDR1 LGHNA, CDR2 YSLEER. This CDR3 has 13 residues. The CDR3 nucleotides read TGCGCCAGCAGCCAAGACTTGTACACTGAAGCTTTCTTT. Its translation is CASSQDLYTEAFF.

The chain joins TRBV6-5 to TRBJ1-1, with D possibly matching TRBD1 (5 bases). Trimming removed 7 bases from V and 2 bases from J, with 14 bases in between. The germline gives CDR1 MNHEY, CDR2 SVGAGI. This CDR3 comprises 14 residues. The DNA of the CDR3 is TGTGCCAGCACCTTACAGGTGCCTAACACTGAAGCTTTCTTT. It is translated as CASTLQVPNTEAFF.

This clonotype was seen only a few times. The rearrangement uses TRBV12-3 or TRBV12-4 and TRBJ1-2; the match to TRBD1 covers 7 bases. V was pared by 4 bases and J by 6 bases, with 8 bases of the junction left unmatched. This CDR3 has 14 residues. The CDR3 reads CASSSSDRVNGYTF. The DNA for the CDR3 is TGTGCCAGCAGTTCATCCGACAGGGTGAATGGCTACACCTTC.